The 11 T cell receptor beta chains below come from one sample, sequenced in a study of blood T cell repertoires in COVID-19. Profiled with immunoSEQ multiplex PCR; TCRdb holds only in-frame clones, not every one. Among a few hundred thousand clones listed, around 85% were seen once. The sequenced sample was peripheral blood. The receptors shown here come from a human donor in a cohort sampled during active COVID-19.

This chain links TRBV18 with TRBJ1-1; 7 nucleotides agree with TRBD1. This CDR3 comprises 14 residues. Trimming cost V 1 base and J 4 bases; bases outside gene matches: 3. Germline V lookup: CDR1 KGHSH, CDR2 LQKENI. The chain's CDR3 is CASSPQGAITEAFF. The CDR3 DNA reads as TGTGCCAGCTCACCACAGGGGGCCATCACTGAAGCTTTCTTT.

The chain's CDR3 is CASTWRGLNQPQHF. CDR3 bases: TGTGCCAGTACTTGGAGAGGCCTAAATCAGCCCCAGCATTTT. The genes are TRBV19 and TRBJ1-5; D is undetermined. V gave up 7 bases and J gave up 4 bases, with 14 bases separating them. CDR3 length: 14 amino acids. CDR1 is LNHDA, CDR2 SQIVND, per germline (reference sequence). Full variable domain (outside the CDR3, taken from reference TRBV19 and TRBJ1-5): DGGITQSPKYLFRKEGQNVTLSCEQNLNHDAMYWYRQDPGQGLRLIYYSQIVNDFQKGDIAEGYSVSREKKESFPLTVTSAQKNPTAFYLCASTWRGLNQPQHFGDGTRLSIL.

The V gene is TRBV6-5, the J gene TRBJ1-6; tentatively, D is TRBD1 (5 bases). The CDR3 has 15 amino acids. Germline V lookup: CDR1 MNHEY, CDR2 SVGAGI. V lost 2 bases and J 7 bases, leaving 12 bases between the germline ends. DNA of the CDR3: TGTGCCAGCAGTTACGTAGACAGTAGGAATTCACCCCTCCACTTT. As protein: CASSYVDSRNSPLHF.

CDR3 in DNA: TGTGCCAGCAGCGAGGACAGTAACTCCTACGAGCAGTACTTC. It yields the protein CASSEDSNSYEQYF. The V gene is TRBV5-8, the J gene TRBJ2-7; possibly TRBD1 for D (6 bases). The germline V gene encodes CDR1 SGHTS and CDR2 YDEGEE. The germline V and J ends were trimmed by 4 bases and 0 bases, with 11 bases remaining between them. CDR3 length equals 14 residues.

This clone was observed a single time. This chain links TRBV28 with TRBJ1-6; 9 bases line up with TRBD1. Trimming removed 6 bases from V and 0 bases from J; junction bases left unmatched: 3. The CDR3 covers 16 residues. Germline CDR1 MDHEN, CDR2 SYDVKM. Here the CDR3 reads CASRGTGFSYNSPLHF. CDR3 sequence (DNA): TGTGCCAGCAGGGGGACAGGGTTCTCCTATAATTCACCCCTCCACTTT.

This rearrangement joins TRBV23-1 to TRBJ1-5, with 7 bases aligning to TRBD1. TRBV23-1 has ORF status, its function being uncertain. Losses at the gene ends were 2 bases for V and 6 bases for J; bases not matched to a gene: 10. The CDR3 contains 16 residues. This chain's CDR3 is CASSQSHRGRIQPQHF. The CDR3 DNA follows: TGCGCCAGCAGTCAAAGTCACAGGGGCCGGATTCAGCCCCAGCATTTT.

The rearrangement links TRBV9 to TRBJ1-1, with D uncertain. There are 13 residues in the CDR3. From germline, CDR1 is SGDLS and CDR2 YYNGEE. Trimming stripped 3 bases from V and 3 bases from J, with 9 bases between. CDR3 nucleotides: TGTGCCAGCAGCGGTCGCGAGGACACTGAAGCTTTCTTT. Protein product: CASSGREDTEAFF.

This chain's CDR3 is CASSETGGYNEQFF. The CDR3 bases are TGTGCCAGTAGTGAGACAGGGGGCTACAATGAGCAGTTCTTC. This rearrangement joins TRBV19 to TRBJ2-1; 9 bases are a match to TRBD1. V trimming: 5 bases; J trimming: 3 bases; junction bases outside the gene matches: 2. From germline, CDR1 is LNHDA and CDR2 SQIVND (reference sequence). This CDR3 is built from 14 residues.

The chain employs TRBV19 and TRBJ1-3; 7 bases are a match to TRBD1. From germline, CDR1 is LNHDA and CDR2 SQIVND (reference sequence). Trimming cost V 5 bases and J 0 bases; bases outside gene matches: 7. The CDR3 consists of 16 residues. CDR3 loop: CASSFPGQASGNTIYF. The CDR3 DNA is TGTGCCAGTAGTTTCCCCGGACAGGCCTCTGGAAACACCATATATTTT.

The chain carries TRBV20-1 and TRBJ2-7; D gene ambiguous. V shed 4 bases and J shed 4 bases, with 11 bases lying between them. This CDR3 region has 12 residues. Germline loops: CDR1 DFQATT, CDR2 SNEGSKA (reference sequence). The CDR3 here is CSAIDPIYEQYF. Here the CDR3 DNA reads TGCAGTGCTATTGACCCCATTTACGAGCAGTACTTC.

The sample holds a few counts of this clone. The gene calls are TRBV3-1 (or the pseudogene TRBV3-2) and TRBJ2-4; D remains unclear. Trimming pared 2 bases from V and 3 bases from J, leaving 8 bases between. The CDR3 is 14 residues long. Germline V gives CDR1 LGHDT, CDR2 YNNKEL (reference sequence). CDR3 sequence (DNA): TGTGCCAGCAGCCAACTGTTTAACAAAAACATTCAGTACTTC. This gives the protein CASSQLFNKNIQYF.